The next 7 T cell receptor beta chains were all read from a single sample in a study of blood T cell repertoires in COVID-19. The assay was immunoSEQ multiplex PCR, and TCRdb's table has in-frame clones only and misses some. The repertoire has 150,000 to 200,000 clones, approximately 80% of them found once; the top ten carry about 8.6%. The sample comprised PBMCs or T cells enriched from blood (not recorded which). These receptor sequences come from a woman aged 45 to 65 who had recovered from COVID-19.

This rearrangement joins TRBV20-1 to TRBJ2-2; the match to TRBD1 covers 9 bases. The trim removed 3 bases at V and 6 bases at J, leaving 8 bases unmatched. This CDR3 is 15 amino acids long. Germline V gene lookup returns CDR1 DFQATT and CDR2 SNEGSKA (reference sequence). The CDR3: CSASPGQGFPGELFF. In DNA, the CDR3 is TGCAGTGCTAGTCCGGGACAGGGTTTCCCCGGGGAGCTGTTTTTT.

The chain recombines TRBV5-8 with TRBJ1-6; 10 bases are shared with TRBD1. V shed 1 base, J shed 0 bases, and the junction held 4 bases outside the gene matches. The CDR3 sequence is 18 residues long. Germline assignment: CDR1 SGHTS and CDR2 YDEGEE. CDR3 protein: CASSLNWDRGSYNSPLHF. Here the CDR3 DNA reads TGTGCCAGCAGCTTGAATTGGGACAGGGGCTCCTATAATTCACCCCTCCACTTT.

This chain uses TRBV5-1 with TRBJ2-3, with D unresolved. This CDR3 has 17 amino acids. Germline values: CDR1 SGHRS, CDR2 YFSETQ. The V end lost 2 bases, the J end lost 0 bases, and 16 bases lay between the germline ends. The DNA for the CDR3 is TGCGCCAGCAGCTTACGAAGCGTTTTTACTAGCACAGATACGCAGTATTTT. This translates into CASSLRSVFTSTDTQYF. The variable domain in full, with the rest retrieved from reference TRBV5-1 and TRBJ2-3, is KAGVTQTPRYLIKTRGQQVTLSCSPISGHRSVSWYQQTPGQGLQFLFEYFSETQRNKGNFPGRFSGRQFSNSRSEMNVSTLELGDSALYLCASSLRSVFTSTDTQYFGPGTRLTVL.

The V and J genes are TRBV7-9 and TRBJ2-2; D is unclear. CDR1 SEHNR and CDR2 FQNEAQ come from the germline V gene (reference sequence). This CDR3 is 12 amino acids long. The ends were cut back, 5 bases at V and 5 bases at J, with 6 bases in the middle. In nucleotides, the CDR3 is TGTGCCAGCAGCACCCGGACCGGGGAGCTGTTTTTT. The encoded protein is CASSTRTGELFF.

CDR3 in amino acids: CASKLGLAGSDTQYF. The DNA for the CDR3 is TGCGCCAGCAAACTTGGACTAGCGGGATCGGATACGCAGTATTTT. The V gene is TRBV5-1, the J gene TRBJ2-3; TRBD2 matches 12 bases. This CDR3 contains 15 residues. The V and J ends lost 6 bases and 6 bases, in that order; junction bases with no gene match: 8. The germline CDR1 and CDR2 sequences are SGHRS and YFSETQ. Full variable domain (outside the CDR3, taken from reference TRBV5-1 and TRBJ2-3): KAGVTQTPRYLIKTRGQQVTLSCSPISGHRSVSWYQQTPGQGLQFLFEYFSETQRNKGNFPGRFSGRQFSNSRSEMNVSTLELGDSALYLCASKLGLAGSDTQYFGPGTRLTVL.

V usage is TRBV29-1 and J usage is TRBJ2-1; the match to TRBD2 covers 15 bases. This CDR3 contains 13 residues. In germline, CDR1 is SQVTM, CDR2 ANQGSEA. V shed 4 bases and J 8 bases; nucleotides not matched to a gene: 0. The chain's CDR3 is CSVGTSGRDEQFF. The CDR3 coding sequence is TGCAGCGTTGGGACTAGCGGGAGGGATGAGCAGTTCTTC.

The chain uses TRBV5-1 and TRBJ1-1; 8 bases align to TRBD1. Germline CDR1 and CDR2: SGHRS and YFSETQ. The trim removed 1 base at V and 4 bases at J, leaving 3 bases unmatched. This CDR3 comprises 14 residues. The chain's CDR3 is CASSLQTGGTEAFF. CDR3 bases: TGCGCCAGCAGCTTGCAAACAGGGGGCACTGAAGCTTTCTTT.